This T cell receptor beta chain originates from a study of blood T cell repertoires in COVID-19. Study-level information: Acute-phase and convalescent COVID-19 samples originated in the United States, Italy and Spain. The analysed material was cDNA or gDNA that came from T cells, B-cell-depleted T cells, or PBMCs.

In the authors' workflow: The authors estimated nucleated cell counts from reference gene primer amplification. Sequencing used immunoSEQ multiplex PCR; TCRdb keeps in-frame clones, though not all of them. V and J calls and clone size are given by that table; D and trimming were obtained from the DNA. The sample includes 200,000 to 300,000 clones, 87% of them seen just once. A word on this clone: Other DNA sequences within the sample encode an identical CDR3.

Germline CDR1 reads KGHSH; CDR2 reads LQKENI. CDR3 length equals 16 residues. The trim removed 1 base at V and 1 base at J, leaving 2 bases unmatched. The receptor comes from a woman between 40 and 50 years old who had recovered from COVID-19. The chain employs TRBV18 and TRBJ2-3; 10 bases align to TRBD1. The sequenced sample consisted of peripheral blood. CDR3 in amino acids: CASSPLGTGGTDTQYF. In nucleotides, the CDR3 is TGTGCCAGCTCACCACTAGGGACAGGGGGCACAGATACGCAGTATTTT.